This T cell receptor beta chain is drawn from a study of shared clonotypes between healthy human individuals. The naive CD8 fraction comprised CD45RO-negative cells positively selected for CCR7 and excluded terminally differentiated effector memory CD45RA+ cells. Profiling relied on immunoSEQ multiplex PCR, and the TCRdb table lists in-frame clones only, not all of them. In the table there are about 1,900,000 clones, about 94% of which are singletons. The CDR3 is 15 residues long. Germline-derived CDR1 and CDR2 are LGHNA and YSLEER. After removal of 1 base from V and 3 bases from J, the junction contained 2 bases not matched to a gene.

The clonotype was recovered from a man aged 18 to 29 in good health. Sequenced sample: naive CD8+ T cells sorted from blood. V gene TRBV4-3 combines with J gene TRBJ2-7, with 11 bases lining up with TRBD1. For the CDR3, the DNA is TGCGCCAGCAGCCAAGGGGGGACAGGGGGCTACGAGCAGTACTTC. Protein sequence: CASSQGGTGGYEQYF.